These 10 T cell receptor beta chains originate from one sample sequenced in a study of T cells in Graves' hyperthyroidism and ophthalmopathy. The investigators amplified TCR beta CDR3 regions from RNA transcripts. When the TCR CDR3 underwent first-round RT-PCR, the HTBI primer set was used. TCRdb re-analysed the multiplex PCR reads in MiXCR, keeping a single row per CDR3 protein. The table has 730,000 or so distinct CDR3 sequences, around a sixth seen once; the top ten hold over 15%. What was sequenced was blood. The receptors originated from a woman between 50 and 59 years old with Graves' hyperthyroidism that later progressed to Graves' ophthalmopathy.

The chain combines TRBV7-6 with TRBJ1-1; tentatively, D is TRBD1 (6 bases). The V gene's germline CDR1 is SGHVS and CDR2 FNYEAQ. The CDR3 is made up of 14 amino acids. Trimming shortened V by 5 bases and J by 0 bases, and 10 bases separated the two germline ends. DNA for the CDR3: TGTGCCAGCAGCGCCCCAGGGGTGAACACTGAAGCTTTCTTT. This gives the protein CASSAPGVNTEAFF.

Only a few counts were recorded for this clonotype. V and J are TRBV4-2 and TRBJ2-5; 11 nucleotides match TRBD2. The CDR3 loop spans 17 amino acids. V trimming: 1 base; J trimming: 0 bases; junction bases outside the gene matches: 4. Germline CDR1 reads LGHNA; CDR2 reads YNFKEQ. CDR3 bases: TGTGCCAGCAGCCAAGGGGGACTAGCGGCCTACCAAGAGACCCAGTACTTC. Its translation is CASSQGGLAAYQETQYF.

In its sample, this clonotype was seen many times. V and J are TRBV2 and TRBJ1-6, with D hard to call. The CDR3 sequence is 14 residues long. The V and J ends lost 8 bases and 0 bases respectively, with 8 bases between them. Per germline, CDR1 SNHLY and CDR2 FYNNEI. The CDR3 here is CASFPSSYNSPLHF. The CDR3 nucleotides read TGTGCCAGCTTCCCGAGCTCCTATAATTCACCCCTCCACTTT.

The CDR3 spells CASTPNRDRGRDTEAFF. The CDR3 DNA is TGTGCCAGTACCCCTAACCGGGACAGGGGGCGGGACACTGAAGCTTTCTTT. The chain employs TRBV19 and TRBJ1-1; 12 nucleotides agree with TRBD1. The ends lost 7 bases at V and 3 bases at J; junction bases unmatched: 12. The CDR3 has 17 amino acids. Germline loops: CDR1 LNHDA, CDR2 SQIVND (reference sequence).

Regarding this clonotype: A much larger clonotype is one base distant, so this may be a read error. This chain joins TRBV12-3 or TRBV12-4 and TRBJ2-1; 13 nucleotides agree with TRBD2. Unmatched junction bases numbered 5, after V lost 4 bases and J lost 5 bases. The length of the CDR3 is 16 residues. In DNA, the CDR3 is TGTGCCAGCAGTTCCCGGACTAGCGGGGGTGACAATGAGCAGTTCTTC. It translates to CASSSRTSGGDNEQFF.

This clonotype came up a few times. The chain joins TRBV20-1 to TRBJ1-1, with 10 positions matching TRBD1. The V gene end was trimmed by 4 bases and the J gene end by 7 bases; junction bases not matched to a gene: 6. The CDR3 has 13 residues. Germline CDR1 reads DFQATT; CDR2 reads SNEGSKA (reference sequence). As DNA, the CDR3 is TGCAGTGCTAATGGGGGACAGGGGTTTGAAGCTTTCTTT. Translated: CSANGGQGFEAFF.

The chain combines TRBV25-1 with TRBJ1-4, with D perhaps matching TRBD1 (5 bases). CDR3 length: 16 residues. Germline-derived CDR1 and CDR2 are MGHDK and SYGVNS. Deletions cut 0 bases from V and 7 bases from J, with 15 bases between. The chain's CDR3 is CASSEYSGTLGEKLFF. The DNA of the CDR3 is TGTGCCAGCAGTGAATACTCCGGGACCCTGGGTGAAAAACTGTTTTTT.

This clonotype was seen only a few times. The chain uses TRBV4-1 and TRBJ2-6; 9 nucleotides match TRBD1. This CDR3 is built from 19 residues. The germline V gene encodes CDR1 MGHRA and CDR2 YSYEKL. The trim removed 2 bases at V and 0 bases at J, leaving 8 bases unmatched. The CDR3 is CASSQLLGQGRSGANVLTF. CDR3 bases: TGCGCCAGCAGCCAACTGTTGGGACAGGGACGCTCTGGGGCCAACGTCCTGACTTTC.

This clonotype was detected ten times or more. The chain joins TRBV2 to TRBJ1-6; 8 nucleotides match TRBD1. The CDR3 runs 13 residues. V was pared by 8 bases and J by 8 bases, with 5 bases of the junction left unmatched. Per germline, CDR1 SNHLY and CDR2 FYNNEI. CDR3 DNA: TGTGCCAGCTCCAACAGGGGGGATTCACCCCTCCACTTT. Translating gives CASSNRGDSPLHF.

The J gene is TRBJ1-5, the V gene TRBV27; 8 nucleotides align to TRBD1. The germline V gene has CDR1 MNHEY and CDR2 SMNVEV (reference sequence). With V trimmed by 4 bases and J by 0 bases, 11 bases remained unmatched. The CDR3 is 18 residues long. The CDR3 DNA sequence: TGTGCCAGCAGTTCAGGACAGGGTTATGGGAGTAGCAATCAGCCCCAGCATTTT. Translation: CASSSGQGYGSSNQPQHF.